The 21 T cell receptor beta chains listed next were all sequenced from one sample in a study of T cells in Graves' hyperthyroidism and ophthalmopathy. Amplification targeted TCR beta CDR3 regions from RNA transcripts. The HTBI set primed first-round TCR CDR3 RT-PCR. TCRdb recomputed calls from the multiplex PCR reads with MiXCR, one row per CDR3 protein. The sample has around 800,000 distinct CDR3 sequences, 35% to 40% seen once. The sequencing input was blood. The origin of the receptors is a man aged 18 to 30 with Graves' hyperthyroidism.

On this clonotype itself: A much larger clone is a single base away; this may be a read error. The genes are TRBV25-1 and TRBJ2-2; no reliable D call. This CDR3 has 14 amino acids. V dropped 0 bases and J dropped 5 bases, with 7 bases sitting between them. The germline V gene has CDR1 MGHDK and CDR2 SYGVNS. The CDR3, as DNA: TGTGCCAGCAGTGAATATAGGGATACCGGGGAGCTGTTTTTT. Translating gives CASSEYRDTGELFF. Filled out from reference TRBV25-1 and TRBJ2-2, the complete variable domain reads EADIYQTPRYLVIGTGKKITLECSQTMGHDKMYWYQQDPGMELHLIHYSYGVNSTEKGDLSSESTVSRIRTEHFPLTLESARPSHTSQYLCASSEYRDTGELFFGEGSRLTVL.

For this clonotype: A much larger clonotype is one base distant, so this may be a read error. The chain employs TRBV7-8 and TRBJ1-3; no definite D call. The CDR3 extends over 15 amino acids. Looked up from germline, CDR1 is SGHVS and CDR2 is FQNEAQ. CDR3 DNA: TGTGCCGGCAGCCCCGGCCGTTCTTCTGGAAACACCATATATTTT. Protein product: CAGSPGRSSGNTIYF.

This clonotype was counted many times. The V gene is TRBV24-1, the J gene TRBJ1-1; maybe TRBD1 (5 bases). This CDR3 has 12 residues. CDR1 is KGHDR, CDR2 SFDVKD, per germline. V was cut by 7 bases and J by 10 bases, with 15 bases left in between. DNA for the CDR3: TGTGCCACCAGCGGATACGAGGGGCGAGCTTTCTTT. Translated: CATSGYEGRAFF.

This clonotype was seen more than once but under ten times. The chain is built from TRBV11-2 and TRBJ2-5; 7 bases are a match to TRBD2. Germline lookup yields CDR1 SGHAT and CDR2 FQNNGV. J lost 4 bases, V lost 0 bases, and 8 bases had no gene match. This CDR3 is built from 16 residues. The CDR3 nucleotides read TGTGCCAGCAGCTTAGAGTCGCAGGGAGGGACAGAGACCCAGTACTTC. Amino acid sequence: CASSLESQGGTETQYF. The full variable domain, rest sourced from reference TRBV11-2 and TRBJ2-5, is EAGVAQSPRYKIIEKRQSVAFWCNPISGHATLYWYQQILGQGPKLLIQFQNNGVVDDSQLPKDRFSAERLKGVDSTLKIQPAKLEDSAVYLCASSLESQGGTETQYFGPGTRLLVL.

This clonotype was counted only a few times. This chain uses TRBV12-3 or TRBV12-4 with TRBJ1-1; D is uncertain. This CDR3 spans 10 amino acids. V shed 4 bases and J shed 8 bases, with 5 bases lying between them. CDR3 residues: CASSWQEAFF. As DNA, the CDR3 is TGTGCCAGCAGTTGGCAAGAAGCTTTCTTT.

This clonotype was found many times. The chain employs TRBV10-3 and TRBJ2-7; 9 bases agree with TRBD1. From germline, CDR1 is ENHRY and CDR2 SYGVKD. The CDR3 consists of 14 residues. The V segment lost 7 bases and the J segment 2 bases; nucleotides outside the gene matches: 6. DNA of the CDR3: TGTGCCATCAAAGACAGGGGGGAGGCCTACGAGCAGTACTTC. Its protein is CAIKDRGEAYEQYF.

The chain has TRBV6-4 and TRBJ1-5, with 7 bases matching TRBD1. CDR1 and CDR2 from the germline V gene are MRHNA and SNTAGT. Trimming at V came to 7 bases and at J to 2 bases, leaving 8 bases not matched to a gene. The CDR3 has 15 residues. CDR3 sequence reads: CASKRIDRGNQPQHF. The CDR3 bases are TGTGCCAGCAAACGGATCGACAGGGGCAATCAGCCCCAGCATTTT.

This clonotype was observed many times. The V call is TRBV9, the J call TRBJ1-5, with D unclear. The germline V gene has CDR1 SGDLS and CDR2 YYNGEE. V was cut by 0 bases and J by 5 bases, with 12 bases left in between. The CDR3 is 15 residues long. CDR3 in amino acids: CASSVAVGRDQPQHF. The CDR3 nucleotides are TGTGCCAGCAGCGTAGCTGTGGGTAGGGATCAGCCCCAGCATTTT.

This clonotype came up once. An end of the junction does not agree with germline; a read error may underlie this. The chain combines TRBV10-3 with TRBJ1-6; D remains ambiguous. The CDR3 consists of 14 residues. Germline loops: CDR1 ENHRY, CDR2 SYGVKD. CDR3 region: CASSYALQQTPLHF. The CDR3 nucleotides are TGTGCCAGCAGTTACGCCCTTCAGCAGACACCCCTCCACTTT.

The V gene is TRBV7-2, the J gene TRBJ2-5; TRBD1 aligns across 7 bases. The V gene's germline CDR1 is SGHTA and CDR2 FQGNSA. The CDR3 contains 16 residues. The junction had 11 bases not matched to a gene; V was cut back by 4 bases and J by 3 bases. The DNA for the CDR3 is TGTGCCAGCAGCTCGACAGGGTGGGTGCCTGAAGAGACCCAGTACTTC. It translates to CASSSTGWVPEETQYF.

The chain combines TRBV5-6 with TRBJ2-2, with TRBD2 matching 8 bases. CDR1 and CDR2 from the germline V gene are SGHDT and YYEEEE. The ends lost 5 bases at V and 1 base at J; junction bases unmatched: 10. The CDR3 is 17 amino acids. Here the CDR3 reads CASSYESGRVNTGELFF. As DNA, the CDR3 is TGTGCCAGCAGTTACGAAAGCGGGAGAGTGAACACCGGGGAGCTGTTTTTT.

In the case of this clonotype: This may arise from a read error, as a much more abundant clone is one base away. The chain uses TRBV7-2 and TRBJ2-7, with 9 bases identical to TRBD2. CDR1 and CDR2 from the germline V gene are SGHTA and FQGNSA. This CDR3 is 13 amino acids long. The CDR3 is CANSAGGAYEQYF. For the CDR3, the DNA is TGTGCCAACAGCGCGGGGGGGGCCTACGAGCAGTACTTC.

The CDR3 DNA reads TGTGCCAGCAGCCGAGGGCAGGCTAACGAGCAGTACTTC. This translates into CASSRGQANEQYF. The chain recombines TRBV7-9 with TRBJ2-7; perhaps TRBD2 as D (5 bases). The germline V gene has CDR1 SEHNR and CDR2 FQNEAQ (reference sequence). This CDR3 has 13 residues. Trimming removed 5 bases from V and 5 bases from J, with 13 bases in between.

This rearrangement joins TRBV29-1 to TRBJ2-5; D might be TRBD1 or TRBD2, each matching 5 bases. The ends were cut back, 6 bases at V and 4 bases at J, with 15 bases in the middle. Germline V gives CDR1 SQVTM, CDR2 ANQGSEA. This CDR3 is 13 amino acids long. CDR3 nucleotides: TGCAGCGTAAAGGCCGGGGACCGAGAGACCCAGTACTTC. It translates to CSVKAGDRETQYF. The full variable domain, in which reference TRBV29-1 and TRBJ2-5 provide the parts outside the CDR3, is SAVISQKPSRDICQRGTSLTIQCQVDSQVTMMFWYRQQPGQSLTLIATANQGSEATYESGFVIDKFPISRPNLTFSTLTVSNMSPEDSSIYLCSVKAGDRETQYFGPGTRLLVL.

This clonotype appeared a few times. The CDR3 bases are TGCAGTGCCCCCGCGTGGGAGGGGGCGTGGGAGACCCAGTACTTC. This codes for CSAPAWEGAWETQYF. The rearrangement joins TRBV20-1 to TRBJ2-5; either TRBD1 or TRBD2 may fit D (7 bases each). Germline V gene lookup returns CDR1 DFQATT and CDR2 SNEGSKA (reference sequence). The CDR3 extends over 15 amino acids. Between the trimmed V and J ends, which lost 6 bases and 5 bases, there was a span of 22 bases.

CDR3 loop: CASIKTDTQYF. CDR3 DNA: TGTGCCAGCATCAAGACAGATACGCAGTATTTT. The J gene is TRBJ2-3, the V gene TRBV2; D remains ambiguous. Germline-derived CDR1 and CDR2 are SNHLY and FYNNEI. The V end lost 7 bases, the J end lost 3 bases, and 5 bases lay between the germline ends. The CDR3 runs 11 residues.

On this clonotype: At one end, the junction sequence differs from germline, possibly due to a read error. J is TRBJ1-4 and V is TRBV15; no firm D call. CDR3 length: 17 residues. Germline lookup yields CDR1 LNHNV and CDR2 YYDKDF (reference sequence). The CDR3 reads CASSQDLIGSANEKLFF. CDR3 nucleotides: TGTGCCAGCAGCCAAGATCTAATAGGGTCAGCTAATGAAAAACTGTTTTTT.

Many counts were recorded for this clonotype. The chain is built from TRBV10-3 and TRBJ2-2, with D possibly TRBD2 on 6 matching bases. V gave up 7 bases and J gave up 4 bases, with 13 bases separating them. In germline, CDR1 is ENHRY, CDR2 SYGVKD. This CDR3 is 14 amino acids long. The CDR3 sequence is CAITAGKSTGELFF. For the CDR3, the DNA is TGTGCCATCACGGCGGGGAAGAGCACCGGGGAGCTGTTTTTT.

This clonotype was seen repeatedly, ten times or more. The chain couples TRBV2 to TRBJ2-6; D is ambiguous. In germline, CDR1 is SNHLY, CDR2 FYNNEI. V lost 3 bases, J lost 0 bases, and 6 bases lay in between. The CDR3 has 15 amino acids. The CDR3 region is CASSDSVSGANVLTF. The DNA of the CDR3 is TGTGCCAGCAGTGATTCGGTCTCTGGGGCCAACGTCCTGACTTTC.

This clonotype was picked up many times. The chain combines TRBV25-1 with TRBJ1-4; TRBD1 is a possible D gene (6 bases). The CDR3 loop spans 15 amino acids. V was trimmed by 4 bases and J by 8 bases, leaving 17 bases between them. Germline CDR1 MGHDK, CDR2 SYGVNS. CDR3 bases: TGTGCCAGCAGTGCACTGGGGGGGGCTCAAGAAAAACTGTTTTTT. Its protein product is CASSALGGAQEKLFF.

This clonotype was found many times. The V gene is TRBV7-2, the J gene TRBJ2-7; perhaps TRBD1 as D (6 bases). Germline V gene lookup returns CDR1 SGHTA and CDR2 FQGNSA. Trimming removed 4 bases from V and 2 bases from J, with 12 bases in between. This CDR3 has 14 residues. This CDR3 reads CASSWGLGTYEQYF. The CDR3 bases are TGTGCCAGCAGCTGGGGGCTCGGGACCTACGAGCAGTACTTC.